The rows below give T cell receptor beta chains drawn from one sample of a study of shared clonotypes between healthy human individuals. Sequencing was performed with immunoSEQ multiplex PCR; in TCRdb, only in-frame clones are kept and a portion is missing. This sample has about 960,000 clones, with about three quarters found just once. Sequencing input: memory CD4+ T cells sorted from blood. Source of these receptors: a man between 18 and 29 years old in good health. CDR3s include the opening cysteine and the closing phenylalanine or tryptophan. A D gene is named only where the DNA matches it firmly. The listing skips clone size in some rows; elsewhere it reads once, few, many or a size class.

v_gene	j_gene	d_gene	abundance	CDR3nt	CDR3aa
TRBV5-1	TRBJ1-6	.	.	TGCGCCAGCAGTCCTTCTTACGAATCACCCCTCCACTTT	CASSPSYESPLHF
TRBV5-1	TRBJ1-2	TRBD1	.	TGCGCCAGCAGCCCGGGACAGGAGCAGGTGGGCTACACCTTC	CASSPGQEQVGYTF
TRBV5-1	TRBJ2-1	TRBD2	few	TGCGCCAGCAGCTTGGTCCCAGCGGGGGGTGCCAATGAGCAGTTCTTC	CASSLVPAGGANEQFF
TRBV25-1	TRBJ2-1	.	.	TGTGCCAGCGCCTCGGTAGGAACAGGTAGCTGGAATGAGCAGTTCTTC	CASASVGTGSWNEQFF
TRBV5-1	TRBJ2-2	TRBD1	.	TGCGCCAGCAGCTTAAGGACAGGGACCGGGGAGCTGTTTTTT	CASSLRTGTGELFF
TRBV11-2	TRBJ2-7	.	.	TGTGCCAGCAGCTTAGTGAGGGGGGACAGCTACGAGCAGTACTTC	CASSLVRGDSYEQYF
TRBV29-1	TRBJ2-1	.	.	TGCAGCGTTGGAGGGCCTACTAGCTCCTACAATGAGCAGTTCTTC	CSVGGPTSSYNEQFF
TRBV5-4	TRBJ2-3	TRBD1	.	TGTGCCACCGCTCAGGGGGCGGATACGCAGTATTTT	CATAQGADTQYF
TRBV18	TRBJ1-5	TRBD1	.	TGTGCCAGCTCGCCCCTGGGGACAGGGAGCAATCAGCCCCAGCATTTT	CASSPLGTGSNQPQHF
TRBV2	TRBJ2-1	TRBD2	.	TGTGCCAGCAGGACTAGCGGGGGCGGTGAGCAGTTCTTC	CASRTSGGGEQFF
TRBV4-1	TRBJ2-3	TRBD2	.	TGCGCCAGCAGCCCTGGGACTAGTTTTCCAGATACGCAGTATTTT	CASSPGTSFPDTQYF
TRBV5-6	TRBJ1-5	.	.	TGTGCCAGCAGCTTGGTTCAGGGGCCCCAGCATTTT	CASSLVQGPQHF
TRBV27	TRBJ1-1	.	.	TGTGCCAGCAGTCCGCAAAACACTGAAGCTTTCTTT	CASSPQNTEAFF
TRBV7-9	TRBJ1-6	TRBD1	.	TGTGCCAGCAGCCGACAGGGCGGAAGGTCACCCCTCCACTTT	CASSRQGGRSPLHF
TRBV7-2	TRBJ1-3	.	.	TGTGCCAGCAGCTTAGGGATGGGGGGATTCCTCTCTGGAAACACCATATATTTT	CASSLGMGGFLSGNTIYF
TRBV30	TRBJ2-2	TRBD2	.	TGTGCCTGGAGTTCGGGGAGGGCAGCCGGGGAGCTGTTTTTT	CAWSSGRAAGELFF
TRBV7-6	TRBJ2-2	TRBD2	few	TGTGCCAGCAGCTTAATGCCAAGCGGGGCTAACACCGGGGAGCTGTTTTTT	CASSLMPSGANTGELFF
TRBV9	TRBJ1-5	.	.	TGTACCAGCAGCGTAGATTGGGGCCCCAATCAGCCCCAGCATTTT	CTSSVDWGPNQPQHF
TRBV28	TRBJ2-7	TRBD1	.	TGTGCCAGCAGAGCCTACAGGGGTAGCTACGAGCAGTACTTC	CASRAYRGSYEQYF
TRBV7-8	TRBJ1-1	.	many	TGTGCCAGCAGCGTGATGGAAGCGAACACTGAAGCTTTCTTT	CASSVMEANTEAFF
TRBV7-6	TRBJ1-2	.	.	TGTGCCAGCAGCTTAGTACCCAGGGCAAAGAGTCCGCAGGGCTACACCTTC	CASSLVPRAKSPQGYTF
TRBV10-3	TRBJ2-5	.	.	TGTGCCACCGGGACGCCTAACCAAGAGACCCAGTACTTC	CATGTPNQETQYF
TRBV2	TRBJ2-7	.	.	TGTGCCAGCAGTTGGCAGGGCGGCTACGAGCAGTACTTC	CASSWQGGYEQYF
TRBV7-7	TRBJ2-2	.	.	TGTGCTAGCAGCTTACTCGGGGGTAACACCGGGGAGCTGTTTTTT	CASSLLGGNTGELFF
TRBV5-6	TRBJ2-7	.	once	TGTGCCAGCAGCCCCCCAGGTAGGGGCGACGAGCAGTACTTC	CASSPPGRGDEQYF
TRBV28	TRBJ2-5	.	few	TGTGCCAGCAGTTTACTCGACCGGGACACGACGGAGACCCAGTACTTC	CASSLLDRDTTETQYF
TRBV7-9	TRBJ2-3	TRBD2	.	TGTGCCAGCACAGGGGGACTAGCGGGAGGTACAGATACGCAGTATTTT	CASTGGLAGGTDTQYF
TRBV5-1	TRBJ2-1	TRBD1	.	TGCGCCAGCAGCTTAGGACAGGGAGACTCCTACAATGAGCAGTTCTTC	CASSLGQGDSYNEQFF
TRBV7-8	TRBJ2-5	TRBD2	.	TGTGCCAGCAGCTCTAGCGGGGGGGGCGAGACCCAGTACTTC	CASSSSGGGETQYF